This paragraph reports one T cell receptor beta chain. The data belong to a study of T cells expressing NK-cell markers. Across the whole study: According to the study, TCR beta repertoires originated from sorted CD3+CD56+NKG2C+, CD3+CD56+NKG2C- and CD3+CD56-NKG2C+ T cells. Sequenced donors, eight in total, included seven who were HCMV-seropositive and one who was seronegative.

Reprocessing the 5' RACE reads, TCRdb reports a single entry for every CDR3 protein and omits DNA. The table lists 550,000 to 600,000 distinct CDR3 sequences. This CDR3 region has 19 residues. In germline, CDR1 is SGHAT, CDR2 FQDESV (reference sequence). This clonotype was sampled from a man between 18 and 29 years old in good health. V and J are TRBV11-1 and TRBJ2-1; TCRdb lists TRBD2, though no DNA is available to test this call. The material sequenced was blood T cells: a sorted CD56 or NKG2C T cell subset, CD4+ or CD8+ T cells, or bulk PBMC T cells (not recorded which). The CDR3 region is CASSPRLAGGGSSYNEQFF.